This T cell receptor (beta chain) was documented in a study of CD8+ T cells in alopecia areata. This clone was detected a few times. The V gene lost 3 bases and the J gene lost 6 bases, with 5 bases spanning the gap. Germline V gene lookup returns CDR1 SQVTM and CDR2 ANQGSEA. The CDR3 sequence is 11 residues long. Sequencing templates came from extracted RNA that was reverse transcribed into cDNA. Generated by immunoSEQ multiplex PCR, the TCRdb table keeps only in-frame clones and is missing some. The sample lists about 120,000 clones, about 50% occurring once. Sequenced material: NKG2D-low CD8+ T cells sorted from blood. This chain joins TRBV29-1 and TRBJ2-2; D is uncertain. The sequence was collected from a human donor with alopecia areata. CDR3 residues: CSVEDAGELFF. CDR3 DNA sequence: TGCAGCGTTGAGGACGCCGGGGAGCTGTTTTTT.